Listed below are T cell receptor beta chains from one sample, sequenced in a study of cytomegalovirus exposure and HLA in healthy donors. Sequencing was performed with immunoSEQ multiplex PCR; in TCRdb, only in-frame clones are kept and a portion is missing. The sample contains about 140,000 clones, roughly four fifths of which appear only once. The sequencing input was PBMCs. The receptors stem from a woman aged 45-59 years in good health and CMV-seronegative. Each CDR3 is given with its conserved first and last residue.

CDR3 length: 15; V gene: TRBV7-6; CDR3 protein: CASSYDRVDTGELFF
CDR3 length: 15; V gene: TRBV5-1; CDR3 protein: CASRWASDGNQPQHF
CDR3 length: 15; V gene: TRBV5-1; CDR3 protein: CASSLGDRGSGEQYF
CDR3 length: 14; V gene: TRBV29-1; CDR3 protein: CSVIIGGGSYEQYF
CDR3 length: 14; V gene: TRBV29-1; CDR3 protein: CSVDGGEWDTEAFF
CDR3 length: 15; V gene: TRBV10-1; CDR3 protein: CASSERRGEGYEQYF
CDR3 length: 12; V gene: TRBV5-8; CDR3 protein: CASSRLQAEAFF
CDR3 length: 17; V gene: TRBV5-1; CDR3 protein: CASSLAGGQATNEKLFF
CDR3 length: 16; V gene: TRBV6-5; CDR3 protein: CASSYNTIPYNSPLHF
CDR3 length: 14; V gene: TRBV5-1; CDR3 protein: CASSWTGGEAEAFF
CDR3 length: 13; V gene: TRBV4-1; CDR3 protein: CASSQALDREAFF
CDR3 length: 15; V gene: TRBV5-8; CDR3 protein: CASSLGVTSTYEQYF
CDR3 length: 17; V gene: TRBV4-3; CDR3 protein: CASSQDTQAGRTDTQYF
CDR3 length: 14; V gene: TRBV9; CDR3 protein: CASSVNGGSYEQYF
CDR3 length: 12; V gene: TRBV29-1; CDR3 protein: CSVGHPNEKLFF
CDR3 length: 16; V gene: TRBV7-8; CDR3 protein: CASSLASGGNTGELFF
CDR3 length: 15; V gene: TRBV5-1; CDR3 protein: CASRPGTGGNSPLHF
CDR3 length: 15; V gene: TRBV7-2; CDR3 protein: CASSPQPLADNEQFF
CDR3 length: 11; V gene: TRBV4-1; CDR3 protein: CASFRGGEQFF
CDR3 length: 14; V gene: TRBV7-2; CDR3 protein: CASSNSNSNQPQHF
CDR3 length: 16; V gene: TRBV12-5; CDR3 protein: CASGPSTVSSGNTIYF
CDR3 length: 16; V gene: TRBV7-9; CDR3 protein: CASSSGIDRASSPLHF
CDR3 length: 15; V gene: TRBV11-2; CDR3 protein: CASSLRTGYDSPLHF
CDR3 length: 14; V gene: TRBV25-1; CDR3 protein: CASSVGTGTHEQYF
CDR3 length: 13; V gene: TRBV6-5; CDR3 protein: CASTPGVPYGYTF
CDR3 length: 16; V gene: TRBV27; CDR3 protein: CASSLSGQGANQPQHF
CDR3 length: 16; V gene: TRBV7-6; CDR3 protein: CASSLGQATSGNTIYF
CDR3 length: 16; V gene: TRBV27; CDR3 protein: CASPEPFTSGGAEQYF
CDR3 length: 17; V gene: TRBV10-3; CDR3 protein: CAISEGTGSSYNSPLHF
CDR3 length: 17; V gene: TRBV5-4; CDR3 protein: CASSSQIHLRGGDTQYF
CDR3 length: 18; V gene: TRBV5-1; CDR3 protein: CASSLAGTSGPKAGELFF
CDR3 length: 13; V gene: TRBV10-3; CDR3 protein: CATLQGDGETQYF
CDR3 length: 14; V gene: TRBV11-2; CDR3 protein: CASTAGTSDNEQYF
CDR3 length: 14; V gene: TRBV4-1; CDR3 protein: CASSQIVRSGGYTF
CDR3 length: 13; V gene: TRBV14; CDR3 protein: CASSHPVAYEQYF
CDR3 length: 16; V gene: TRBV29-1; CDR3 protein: CSVEGSTGKRTDTQYF
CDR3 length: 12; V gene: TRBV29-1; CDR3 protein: CSAGQGGTEAFF
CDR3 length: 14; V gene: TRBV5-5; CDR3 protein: CASSLAVGKETQYF
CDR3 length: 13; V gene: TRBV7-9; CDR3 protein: CSSDRLTSYGYTF
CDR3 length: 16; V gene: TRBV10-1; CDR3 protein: CASSESTAATNEKLFF
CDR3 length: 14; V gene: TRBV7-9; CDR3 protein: CASSLGPTNQPQHF
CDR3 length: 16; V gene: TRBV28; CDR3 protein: CASSLDWGPSTDTQYF